The 12 T cell receptor beta chains below all came from one sample that was sequenced in a study of blood T cells in healthy people across ages. It was with a sample-barcoded 5' primer and a J-beta primer mix that a second PCR of roughly 7 to 12 cycles was run. From the 5' RACE reads, TCRdb called clonotypes with MiXCR, one entry per CDR3 protein. Among roughly 930,000 distinct CDR3 sequences, 45% to 50% were seen once, and the ten largest hold 10% to 15%. The sequenced sample consisted of blood. These TCRs come from a man aged 25-45 years in good health.

CDR3 in amino acids: CASSQGLLADYNEQFF. The CDR3 region has the DNA TGTGCCAGCAGCCAAGGTCTACTAGCGGATTACAATGAGCAGTTCTTC. The chain carries TRBV3-1 and TRBJ2-1; 8 bases align to TRBD2. Looked up from germline, CDR1 is LGHDT and CDR2 is YNNKEL (reference sequence). The CDR3 sequence is 16 residues long. V lost 1 base and J lost 4; bases outside the gene matches: 6.

The chain carries TRBV10-3 and TRBJ1-5; maybe TRBD1 (6 bases). The CDR3 sequence is 17 residues long. Germline-derived CDR1 and CDR2 are ENHRY and SYGVKD. The V end was cut by 4 bases, the J end by 4 bases, with 20 bases between. The CDR3 spells CAISAGSAGASNQPQHF. The CDR3 DNA reads as TGTGCCATCAGTGCCGGGTCCGCAGGGGCCTCTAATCAGCCCCAGCATTTT.

The J gene is TRBJ1-2, the V gene TRBV20-1; D call uncertain. Trimming left V 5 bases short and J 8 bases short, with 21 bases between. Per germline, CDR1 DFQATT and CDR2 SNEGSKA (reference sequence). The CDR3 length is 14 residues. CDR3 sequence (DNA): TGCAGTGCTCCACCTCCCCTGAGCCCGGACGGCTACACCTTC. It encodes CSAPPPLSPDGYTF.

The chain combines TRBV20-1 with TRBJ2-3, with D unresolved. This CDR3 region has 14 residues. Trimming took off 1 base at V and 0 bases at J, with 8 bases between the two ends. Germline CDR1 and CDR2: DFQATT and SNEGSKA (reference sequence). The CDR3 DNA sequence: TGCAGTGCTAGAGTTCAGGTCAGCACAGATACGCAGTATTTT. Protein product: CSARVQVSTDTQYF.

The chain recombines TRBV29-1 with TRBJ2-3; 9 nucleotides match TRBD1. Losses at the gene ends were 5 bases for V and 5 bases for J; bases not matched to a gene: 11. There are 15 residues in the CDR3. Germline-derived CDR1 and CDR2 are SQVTM and ANQGSEA. This CDR3 reads CSVMGQGTGRDTQYF. Written as DNA, the CDR3 is TGCAGCGTTATGGGACAGGGCACGGGTAGAGATACGCAGTATTTT.

This clonotype has only a few counts. This chain joins TRBV6-6 and TRBJ2-5; 7 bases are a match to TRBD1. The J call may be wrong; the DNA end is better matched by TRBJ2-7. There are 12 residues in the CDR3. The germline CDR1 and CDR2 sequences are MNHNY and SVGAGI (reference sequence). CDR3 in amino acids: CASTIDRVEQYF. CDR3 DNA: TGTGCCAGCACCATAGACAGGGTCGAGCAGTACTTC.

The chain uses TRBV12-3 or TRBV12-4 and TRBJ2-4; TRBD1 aligns across 9 bases. The CDR3 extends over 12 amino acids. With 4 bases clipped from V and 13 bases from J, the junction kept 5 bases outside the gene matches. CDR3 in DNA: TGTGCCAGCAGTTCGACAGGGGGTCGGCAGTACTTC. Translation: CASSSTGGRQYF.

The chain has TRBV29-1 and TRBJ1-2; the D gene is possibly TRBD1 (5 bases). Per the germline V gene, CDR1 is SQVTM and CDR2 is ANQGSEA. The CDR3 runs 13 residues. V was pared by 3 bases and J by 8 bases, with 16 bases between. CDR3 sequence reads: CSVDGVGGSGYTF. The CDR3 region has the DNA TGCAGCGTTGACGGAGTGGGGGGGTCGGGCTACACCTTC.

The chain joins TRBV15 to TRBJ1-2, with unresolved D. V shed 1 base and J shed 4 bases, with 4 bases lying between them. This CDR3 has 12 amino acids. Germline V gives CDR1 LNHNV, CDR2 YYDKDF (reference sequence). The CDR3 region has the DNA TGTGCCACCAGCAGAGCCTCCTATGGCTACACCTTC. As protein: CATSRASYGYTF.

This chain uses TRBV6-1 with TRBJ2-7; a possible D gene is TRBD1 (6 bases). Germline CDR1 reads MNHNS; CDR2 reads SASEGT. The CDR3 is 15 residues long. The ends were cut back, 3 bases at V and 3 bases at J, with 15 bases in the middle. CDR3 loop: CASSDYRDTHYEQYF. The CDR3 nucleotides are TGTGCCAGCAGTGATTACCGGGACACCCACTACGAGCAGTACTTC.

This clonotype was seen at least ten times. The rearrangement joins TRBV29-1 to TRBJ2-3; D unresolved. This CDR3 is built from 12 residues. Trimming took off 3 bases at V and 9 bases at J, with 13 bases between the two ends. CDR1 and CDR2 (germline): SQVTM, ANQGSEA. This chain's CDR3 is CSVDSPAQTQYF. In DNA, the CDR3 is TGCAGCGTTGACTCTCCCGCCCAGACGCAGTATTTT.

A note on this clonotype: The junction departs from the called germline gene at one end, perhaps through a read error. The genes are TRBV29-1 and TRBJ2-5; 9 positions agree with TRBD1. The J call may be in error: the DNA end matches TRBJ2-7 better. Germline V gene sequence: CDR1 SQVTM, CDR2 ANQGSEA. This CDR3 has 16 residues. The CDR3 coding sequence is TGCAGCGTCGAAGGGAGACAATGGGACAGGGACGACGAGCAGTACTTC. As protein: CSVEGRQWDRDDEQYF.